The 17 T cell receptor beta chains in this list originate from one sample, sequenced in a study of blood T cell repertoires in COVID-19. The repertoire was sequenced with immunoSEQ multiplex PCR; TCRdb's copy has only in-frame clones and lacks some. The table lists roughly 130,000 clones, roughly nine tenths of them singletons. The sequenced material came from peripheral blood. Every receptor here comes from a man aged 55 to 69 with COVID-19, enrolled during active disease.

This chain links TRBV20-1 with TRBJ1-5, with D possibly being TRBD1 (5 bases). Trimming removed 7 bases at V and 3 bases at J, with 7 bases between. The V gene's germline CDR1 is DFQATT and CDR2 SNEGSKA (reference sequence). This CDR3 contains 11 residues. The CDR3 sequence: CSGGHNQPQHF. The CDR3, as DNA: TGCAGTGGGGGCCACAATCAGCCCCAGCATTTT.

CDR3 coding DNA: TGTGCCAGCAGCTCTACACGGGGCACTGAAGCTTTCTTT. This encodes CASSSTRGTEAFF. The gene calls are TRBV5-4 and TRBJ1-1, with D unresolved. The CDR3 sequence is 13 residues long. CDR1 is SGHNT and CDR2 is YYREEE in the germline V gene (reference sequence). With 3 bases removed from V and 4 bases from J, the gap between germline ends came to 10 bases.

The genes are TRBV5-1 and TRBJ2-1; 8 nucleotides align to TRBD2. This CDR3 spans 20 amino acids. Trimming at V came to 1 base and at J to 3 bases, leaving 18 bases not matched to a gene. CDR1 and CDR2 (germline): SGHRS, YFSETQ. CDR3 sequence: CASSLQASGPSWGFYNEQFF. The CDR3 nucleotides are TGCGCCAGCAGCTTGCAGGCTAGCGGGCCCTCATGGGGGTTCTACAATGAGCAGTTCTTC. The full variable domain, completed using reference TRBV5-1 and TRBJ2-1, is KAGVTQTPRYLIKTRGQQVTLSCSPISGHRSVSWYQQTPGQGLQFLFEYFSETQRNKGNFPGRFSGRQFSNSRSEMNVSTLELGDSALYLCASSLQASGPSWGFYNEQFFGPGTRLTVL.

DNA for the CDR3: TGTGCCAGCAGTTATAAGGCTAGCGGGAGTGAGCAGTTCTTC. Protein product: CASSYKASGSEQFF. The chain joins TRBV6-5 to TRBJ2-1; TRBD2 aligns across 10 bases. With 3 bases clipped from V and 9 bases from J, the junction kept 5 bases outside the gene matches. This CDR3 is built from 14 residues. Germline lookup yields CDR1 MNHEY and CDR2 SVGAGI.

In its sample, this clone was seen once. This sequence joins TRBV19 and TRBJ1-2, with D maybe TRBD1 (5 bases). The CDR3 runs 15 residues. Between the trimmed V and J ends, which lost 6 bases and 2 bases, there was a span of 16 bases. In germline, CDR1 is LNHDA, CDR2 SQIVND (reference sequence). The CDR3 is CASSPGGGSNYGYTF. The CDR3 bases are TGTGCCAGTAGCCCCGGGGGGGGGTCCAACTATGGCTACACCTTC.

The rearrangement uses TRBV12-3 or TRBV12-4 and TRBJ1-2, with 8 bases aligning to TRBD1. J lost 7 bases, V lost 3 bases, and 4 bases had no gene match. CDR3 size: 13 residues. The CDR3 bases are TGTGCCAGCAGTTTCGGACAGGGTACTGGCTACACCTTC. As protein: CASSFGQGTGYTF.

This chain connects TRBV5-1 to TRBJ2-4; D might be TRBD2 (5 bases). V was clipped by 4 bases and J by 4 bases, with 12 bases between them. Germline V gene lookup returns CDR1 SGHRS and CDR2 YFSETQ. The CDR3 is 14 residues long. The CDR3 DNA reads as TGCGCCAGCAGCCCCGGGGTAGGAAAAAACATTCAGTACTTC. Amino acid sequence: CASSPGVGKNIQYF. The full variable domain, its missing parts supplied by reference TRBV5-1 and TRBJ2-4, is KAGVTQTPRYLIKTRGQQVTLSCSPISGHRSVSWYQQTPGQGLQFLFEYFSETQRNKGNFPGRFSGRQFSNSRSEMNVSTLELGDSALYLCASSPGVGKNIQYFGAGTRLSVL.

The rearrangement joins TRBV27 to TRBJ1-4; a possible D gene is TRBD1 (6 bases). This CDR3 has 16 residues. Germline values: CDR1 MNHEY, CDR2 SMNVEV (reference sequence). V was clipped by 2 bases and J by 6 bases, with 16 bases between them. Here the CDR3 DNA reads TGTGCCAGCAGTTTACCCAATGGGGGCTTCGATGAAAAACTGTTTTTT. Its translation: CASSLPNGGFDEKLFF.

This sequence joins TRBV5-1 and TRBJ2-2, with D possibly TRBD1 on 6 matching bases. V shed 0 bases and J shed 4 bases, with 13 bases lying between them. Germline-derived CDR1 and CDR2 are SGHRS and YFSETQ. CDR3 length: 16 amino acids. The CDR3 coding sequence is TGCGCCAGCAGCTTGGACGGGACACTCCTCACCGGGGAGCTGTTTTTT. Amino acids: CASSLDGTLLTGELFF.

The chain recombines TRBV28 with TRBJ1-2; 12 nucleotides line up with TRBD1. Germline-derived CDR1 and CDR2 are MDHEN and SYDVKM. This CDR3 region has 16 residues. V lost 8 bases to trimming and J lost 3 bases; unmatched junction nucleotides: 10. CDR3 protein: CASGPGTGGAHYGYTF. The DNA for the CDR3 is TGTGCCAGCGGCCCCGGGACAGGGGGCGCGCACTATGGCTACACCTTC.

The CDR3, as DNA: TGTGCCAGCAGCGCGCCGGGGGATACGCAGTATTTT. It translates to CASSAPGDTQYF. The rearrangement links TRBV7-2 to TRBJ2-3; tentatively, D is TRBD2 (5 bases). V was trimmed by 5 bases and J by 6 bases, leaving 9 bases between them. The length of the CDR3 is 12 residues. Germline V gene lookup returns CDR1 SGHTA and CDR2 FQGNSA.

The rearrangement uses TRBV7-2 and TRBJ2-1; a weak D match, TRBD2 (6 bases). The germline V and J ends were trimmed by 2 bases and 6 bases, with 14 bases remaining between them. The germline V gene has CDR1 SGHTA and CDR2 FQGNSA. This CDR3 region has 15 residues. CDR3 in amino acids: CASSLPGVFRNEQFF. Written as DNA, the CDR3 is TGTGCCAGCAGCTTACCGGGAGTTTTCCGCAATGAGCAGTTCTTC.

The V gene is TRBV30, the J gene TRBJ1-3; D is unresolved. This CDR3 is 13 amino acids long. V lost 3 bases to trimming and J lost 0 bases, with 6 bases between them. The germline V gene has CDR1 GTSNPN and CDR2 SVGIG (reference sequence). This chain's CDR3 is CAWSTSSGNTIYF. The CDR3 DNA reads TGTGCCTGGAGCACTAGCTCTGGAAACACCATATATTTT. The variable domain in full, with the rest retrieved from reference TRBV30 and TRBJ1-3, is SQTIHQWPATLVQPVGSPLSLECTVEGTSNPNLYWYRQAAGRGLQLLFYSVGIGQISSEVPQNLSASRPQDRQFILSSKKLLLSDSGFYLCAWSTSSGNTIYFGEGSWLTVV.

This sequence joins TRBV10-1 and TRBJ1-3, with 9 bases aligning to TRBD1. This CDR3 spans 19 amino acids. Looked up from germline, CDR1 is WNHNN and CDR2 is SYGVQD (reference sequence). V lost 7 bases, J lost 1 base, and 17 bases stayed unmatched. The CDR3 protein is CASNNNRDRARLSGNTIYF. CDR3 nucleotides: TGCGCCAGCAATAACAACCGGGACAGGGCTCGGCTTTCTGGAAACACCATATATTTT.

This clone was recorded a few times. The chain links TRBV2 to TRBJ2-7; D possibly corresponds to TRBD2 (6 bases). The CDR3 loop spans 12 amino acids. V shed 6 bases and J shed 0 bases, with 6 bases lying between them. Germline V gives CDR1 SNHLY, CDR2 FYNNEI. The CDR3 DNA is TGTGCCAGCAGGCGGGACTCCTACGAGCAGTACTTC. This sequence encodes CASRRDSYEQYF.

For the CDR3, the DNA is TGTGCCATCAGTGAGTCGAGGGACTCGGGAGTTGGCTACACCTTC. Translating gives CAISESRDSGVGYTF. V usage is TRBV10-3 and J usage is TRBJ1-2, with D maybe TRBD1 (5 bases). The germline CDR1 and CDR2 sequences are ENHRY and SYGVKD. V was cut by 0 bases and J by 7 bases, with 15 bases left in between. The CDR3 covers 15 residues.

The chain links TRBV7-9 to TRBJ1-5, with 10 bases lining up with TRBD1. J lost 6 bases, V lost 6 bases, and 11 bases had no gene match. This CDR3 spans 16 amino acids. The germline V gene encodes CDR1 SEHNR and CDR2 FQNEAQ (reference sequence). The CDR3 reads CASSTRDRGGSQPQHF. The CDR3 coding sequence is TGTGCCAGCAGTACCCGGGACAGGGGAGGTAGTCAGCCCCAGCATTTT.